A single sample is the source of the 3 T cell receptor beta chains below, sequenced in a study of cytomegalovirus exposure and HLA in healthy donors (dated by TCRdb to 2016 to 2017). Library preparation used the immunoSEQ multiplex PCR assay. For the multiplex PCR, a mixture combining 60 forward primers for TCR Vbeta segments and 13 reverse primers for TCR Jbeta segments was used. Entries here come from immuneACCESS through TCRdb and include only in-frame sequences with V and J called. Some clones fail to appear in such tables; in the studies checked, an unresolved V gene covers under half of the shortfall, and the cause of the remainder is unknown. The sample includes about 34,000 clones, with around 70% observed a single time. 10% of the sample comes from the top ten. Material for sequencing was PBMCs. Receptors originate from a man aged 40-49 years in good health and CMV-seropositive.

The chain combines TRBV27 with TRBJ1-4; no firm D call. The ends were cut back, 10 bases at V and 3 bases at J, with 18 bases in the middle. This CDR3 region has 15 residues. Germline lookup yields CDR1 MNHEY and CDR2 SMNVEV (reference sequence). CDR3 protein: CATSRFRDSNEKLFF. Here the CDR3 DNA reads TGTGCCACCTCCAGGTTCCGGGATTCTAATGAAAAACTGTTTTTT.

This rearrangement joins TRBV4-1 to TRBJ1-5, with 7 bases that match TRBD1. Germline V gene sequence: CDR1 MGHRA, CDR2 YSYEKL. V lost 3 bases and J lost 8; bases outside the gene matches: 4. The CDR3 sequence is 13 residues long. CDR3: CASSQIQGKPQHF. The DNA for the CDR3 is TGCGCCAGCAGCCAGATACAGGGGAAGCCCCAGCATTTT.

This rearrangement joins TRBV19 to TRBJ2-5; D possibly corresponds to TRBD1 (8 bases). Per germline, CDR1 LNHDA and CDR2 SQIVND (reference sequence). There are 16 residues in the CDR3. V was clipped by 6 bases and J by 6 bases, with 23 bases between them. This CDR3 is CASSNLRDRGGQTQYF. CDR3 DNA: TGTGCCAGTAGCAATCTCCGAGACAGGGGAGGGCAGACCCAGTACTTC.